These 30 T cell receptor beta chains came from one sample sequenced in a study of patients and donors after allogeneic stem cell transplantation. Via MiXCR, TCRdb re-called the RT-PCR reads, giving one row per CDR3 protein. The sample consists of roughly 230,000 distinct CDR3 sequences, less than 15% of them appearing once. The sequenced sample was blood, either unsorted or a sorted T cell fraction (not recorded which). These receptor sequences come from a human donor who was either an allogeneic HSCT recipient or a stem cell or donor lymphocyte infusion donor (not recorded which). It is not recorded whose cells these are; they may come from a transplant donor.

The J gene is TRBJ2-5, the V gene TRBV6-1; 11 bases line up with TRBD1. The J segment lost 4 bases and the V segment lost 6 bases, leaving 7 bases of the junction unmatched. CDR1 is MNHNS and CDR2 is SASEGT in the germline V gene. This CDR3 contains 15 residues. The CDR3 region is CASRGRDRGGETQYF. The DNA of the CDR3 is TGTGCCAGCAGAGGCCGGGACAGGGGGGGAGAGACCCAGTACTTC.

V and J are TRBV11-2 and TRBJ2-3, with TRBD2 as a possible D gene (6 bases). Germline-derived CDR1 and CDR2 are SGHAT and FQNNGV. The CDR3 is 16 residues long. The germline V and J ends were trimmed by 6 bases and 0 bases, with 16 bases remaining between them. The CDR3 nucleotides read TGTGCCAGCAGGGTGTGGGGCGGGGCAAGCACAGATACGCAGTATTTT. Encoded protein: CASRVWGGASTDTQYF. The full variable domain, in which reference TRBV11-2 and TRBJ2-3 provide the parts outside the CDR3, is EAGVAQSPRYKIIEKRQSVAFWCNPISGHATLYWYQQILGQGPKLLIQFQNNGVVDDSQLPKDRFSAERLKGVDSTLKIQPAKLEDSAVYLCASRVWGGASTDTQYFGPGTRLTVL.

This sequence joins TRBV9 and TRBJ1-1, with D unresolved. Between the trimmed V and J ends, which lost 0 bases and 1 base, there was a span of 10 bases. This CDR3 region has 15 residues. Germline V gene lookup returns CDR1 SGDLS and CDR2 YYNGEE. CDR3 sequence (DNA): TGTGCCAGCAGCGTAGCGGCCGAGGGGAACACTGAAGCTTTCTTT. This codes for CASSVAAEGNTEAFF.

This clonotype has ten or more counts. The V and J genes are TRBV5-1 and TRBJ2-2; 10 nucleotides line up with TRBD1. Germline CDR1 SGHRS, CDR2 YFSETQ. There are 15 residues in the CDR3. Trimming at V came to 3 bases and at J to 6 bases, leaving 5 bases not matched to a gene. CDR3 in amino acids: CASSYGQGVPGELFF. The CDR3, as DNA: TGCGCCAGCAGCTATGGACAGGGGGTCCCCGGGGAGCTGTTTTTT.

This clonotype was observed many times. The chain carries TRBV6-1 and TRBJ1-2, with a weak D call TRBD1 (6 bases). The CDR3 loop spans 15 amino acids. Germline V gene lookup returns CDR1 MNHNS and CDR2 SASEGT. Trimming removed 7 bases from V and 2 bases from J, with 17 bases in between. The CDR3 loop reads CASNPGGQLNYGYTF. In DNA form, the CDR3 reads TGTGCCAGCAACCCCGGGGGGCAACTAAACTATGGCTACACCTTC.

J is TRBJ2-5 and V is TRBV4-1, with 8 bases fitting TRBD2. V gave up 4 bases and J gave up 4 bases; unmatched junction bases: 8. Germline loops: CDR1 MGHRA, CDR2 YSYEKL. There are 15 residues in the CDR3. The CDR3 reads CASSLLQTSAETQYF. The CDR3 DNA follows: TGCGCCAGCAGCCTATTACAGACTAGCGCAGAGACCCAGTACTTC.

In its sample, this clonotype was seen a few times. The chain employs TRBV20-1 and TRBJ2-7; D remains ambiguous. The V end was cut by 0 bases, the J end by 2 bases, with 11 bases between. Per the germline V gene, CDR1 is DFQATT and CDR2 is SNEGSKA (reference sequence). This CDR3 is built from 14 residues. The CDR3 sequence is CSARDPRSTYEQYF. The DNA for the CDR3 is TGCAGTGCTAGAGATCCTCGGTCGACCTACGAGCAGTACTTC.

The chain combines TRBV9 with TRBJ1-2, with TRBD1 as a possible D gene (6 bases). The CDR3 runs 16 residues. The germline CDR1 and CDR2 sequences are SGDLS and YYNGEE. The V end was cut by 0 bases, the J end by 1 base, with 13 bases between. The chain's CDR3 is CASSVGEGVVNYGYTF. The CDR3 coding sequence is TGTGCCAGCAGCGTAGGGGAGGGGGTGGTTAACTATGGCTACACCTTC.

The chain has TRBV7-9 and TRBJ1-4; D unresolved. The CDR3 is made up of 14 amino acids. Trimming removed 1 base from V and 6 bases from J, with 9 bases in between. Germline lookup yields CDR1 SEHNR and CDR2 FQNEAQ (reference sequence). CDR3 in DNA: TGTGCCAGCAGCTTAGGTGTCGCTTATGAAAAACTGTTTTTT. Translating it yields CASSLGVAYEKLFF.

This clonotype was picked up many times. J is TRBJ2-7 and V is TRBV10-3, with 7 bases matching TRBD1. Germline values: CDR1 ENHRY, CDR2 SYGVKD. Unmatched junction bases numbered 14, after V lost 10 bases and J lost 5 bases. The CDR3 is 14 amino acids. This CDR3 is CATRTIGGSDEQYF. The CDR3 DNA sequence: TGTGCCACTAGGACAATAGGGGGCTCTGACGAGCAGTACTTC.

This clonotype was detected a few times. The gene calls are TRBV18 and TRBJ1-1; a possible D gene is TRBD1 (5 bases). CDR3 length equals 12 residues. The ends were cut back, 6 bases at V and 6 bases at J, with 11 bases in the middle. Germline V gene data show CDR1 as KGHSH and CDR2 as LQKENI. The CDR3 sequence is CASSVVGAEAFF. In DNA form, the CDR3 reads TGTGCCAGCTCCGTCGTGGGGGCTGAAGCTTTCTTT.

This clonotype has a count of ten or more. Compared with germline, one end of the junction differs, possibly owing to a read error. DNA for the CDR3: TGTGCCAGCAAAGACCAGGACCGCACGGATACGCAGTATTTT. This codes for CASKDQDRTDTQYF. The V call is TRBV6-1, the J call TRBJ2-3; no firm D call. Germline V lookup: CDR1 MNHNS, CDR2 SASEGT. The CDR3 sequence is 14 residues long.

This clonotype was counted only a few times. V usage is TRBV20-1 and J usage is TRBJ2-5; D is undetermined. Germline V gives CDR1 DFQATT, CDR2 SNEGSKA (reference sequence). V was clipped by 5 bases and J by 1 base, with 11 bases between them. The CDR3 spans 13 residues. CDR3 loop: CSAGPGAQETQYF. As DNA, the CDR3 is TGCAGTGCTGGGCCGGGCGCCCAAGAGACCCAGTACTTC.

This sequence joins TRBV20-1 and TRBJ2-5; 7 bases are shared with TRBD2. V was pared by 5 bases and J by 5 bases, with 14 bases of the junction left unmatched. Germline V gene sequence: CDR1 DFQATT, CDR2 SNEGSKA (reference sequence). The CDR3 spans 15 residues. The CDR3: CSAFGGGRAGETQYF. CDR3 coding DNA: TGCAGTGCTTTTGGCGGGGGACGAGCTGGGGAGACCCAGTACTTC.

This clonotype was counted between two and nine times. The chain carries TRBV19 and TRBJ2-2; maybe TRBD1 (6 bases). V was pared by 7 bases and J by 1 base, with 10 bases between. Looked up from germline, CDR1 is LNHDA and CDR2 is SQIVND (reference sequence). CDR3 length: 14 residues. This CDR3 is CASNQDRNTGELFF. The CDR3 nucleotides read TGTGCCAGTAACCAGGACAGGAACACCGGGGAGCTGTTTTTT.

The J gene is TRBJ1-1, the V gene TRBV6-2 or TRBV6-3; D perhaps matches TRBD1 (6 bases). CDR3 size: 14 residues. Germline V lookup: CDR1 MNHEY, CDR2 SVGEGT. V lost 6 bases and J 6 bases, leaving 17 bases between the germline ends. The CDR3 loop reads CASSPKQGKAEAFF. The CDR3 DNA sequence: TGTGCCAGCAGCCCCAAGCAGGGGAAGGCTGAAGCTTTCTTT.

The table lists this clonotype with a few counts. The V and J genes are TRBV6-5 and TRBJ1-5, with D maybe TRBD1 (5 bases). The germline CDR1 and CDR2 sequences are MNHEY and SVGAGI. The V gene lost 9 bases and the J gene lost 5 bases, with 11 bases spanning the gap. The CDR3 covers 12 residues. This chain's CDR3 is CASRGGDQPQHF. For the CDR3, the DNA is TGTGCCAGTCGCGGGGGAGATCAGCCCCAGCATTTT.

As concerns this clonotype: A much larger clone differs by one base, so this may be a read error. The V call is TRBV11-2, the J call TRBJ1-1, with D perhaps TRBD1 (5 bases). The V end was cut by 5 bases, the J end by 5 bases, with 12 bases between. Germline values: CDR1 SGHAT, CDR2 FQNNGV. The CDR3 loop spans 13 amino acids. CDR3 DNA sequence: TGTGCCAGCAGCCCCTGGGGGGGAACTGAAGCTTTCTTT. It translates to CASSPWGGTEAFF.

J is TRBJ1-2 and V is TRBV20-1, with a possible D match to TRBD1 (5 bases). V was clipped by 7 bases and J by 4 bases, with 22 bases between them. CDR1 and CDR2 (germline): DFQATT, SNEGSKA (reference sequence). CDR3 length: 15 residues. The CDR3 spells CSGKAGPAATYGYTF. The CDR3 bases are TGCAGTGGCAAAGCGGGACCCGCAGCGACCTATGGCTACACCTTC.

The rearrangement links TRBV9 to TRBJ2-1; 7 nucleotides line up with TRBD2. The CDR3 is 14 residues long. Trimming at V came to 6 bases and at J to 8 bases, leaving 11 bases not matched to a gene. CDR1 is SGDLS and CDR2 is YYNGEE in the germline V gene. CDR3: CASNPHPSGYEQFF. Here the CDR3 DNA reads TGTGCCAGCAACCCCCACCCTAGCGGATATGAGCAGTTCTTC.

V and J are TRBV7-9 and TRBJ2-7; D tentatively fits TRBD1 or TRBD2 (6 bases each). The ends were cut back, 5 bases at V and 2 bases at J, with 13 bases in the middle. CDR3 length: 14 amino acids. Per the germline V gene, CDR1 is SEHNR and CDR2 is FQNEAQ (reference sequence). The CDR3, as DNA: TGTGCCAGCAGCCCCTTGGGGGGCCCCTACGAGCAGTACTTC. This gives the protein CASSPLGGPYEQYF. The full variable domain, with the rest looked up from reference TRBV7-9 and TRBJ2-7, is DTGVSQNPRHKITKRGQNVTFRCDPISEHNRLYWYRQTLGQGPEFLTYFQNEAQLEKSRLLSDRFSAERPKGSFSTLEIQRTEQGDSAMYLCASSPLGGPYEQYFGPGTRLTVT.

The chain recombines TRBV7-9 with TRBJ1-2; 8 nucleotides agree with TRBD1. With 5 bases clipped from V and 8 bases from J, the junction kept 10 bases outside the gene matches. Looked up from germline, CDR1 is SEHNR and CDR2 is FQNEAQ (reference sequence). This CDR3 is built from 14 residues. The CDR3 DNA follows: TGTGCCAGCAGCCCGAGGACAGGGATGGGCGGCTACACCTTC. Translation: CASSPRTGMGGYTF.

The V and J genes are TRBV6-2 or TRBV6-3 and TRBJ1-1; D call uncertain. V lost 5 bases, J lost 8 bases, and 9 bases lay in between. Germline CDR1 reads MNHEY; CDR2 reads SVGEGT. This CDR3 is built from 11 residues. The CDR3 loop reads CASSHDGEAFF. CDR3 nucleotides: TGTGCCAGCAGTCATGACGGAGAAGCTTTCTTT.

This clonotype is deemed medium-sized (0.01 to 0.1%). This chain joins TRBV5-1 and TRBJ1-5, with 12 bases fitting TRBD1. Looked up from germline, CDR1 is SGHRS and CDR2 is YFSETQ. This CDR3 has 16 amino acids. The J segment lost 8 bases and the V segment lost 0 bases, leaving 6 bases of the junction unmatched. The CDR3: CASSLEGTGGDEPQHF. CDR3 coding DNA: TGCGCCAGCAGCTTGGAAGGGACAGGGGGCGACGAGCCCCAGCATTTT.

At least ten counts were recorded for this clonotype. The chain recombines TRBV7-8 with TRBJ2-4, with D uncertain. The length of the CDR3 is 15 residues. V lost 5 bases to trimming and J lost 4 bases, with 15 bases between them. Germline CDR1 reads SGHVS; CDR2 reads FQNEAQ. The CDR3 DNA is TGTGCCAGCAGCGAGATTCATGGGTCAAAAAACATTCAGTACTTC. This translates into CASSEIHGSKNIQYF. Supplemented by reference TRBV7-8 and TRBJ2-4, the full variable domain reads GAGVSQSPRYKVAKRGQDVALRCDPISGHVSLFWYQQALGQGPEFLTYFQNEAQLDKSGLPSDRFFAERPEGSVSTLKIQRTQQEDSAVYLCASSEIHGSKNIQYFGAGTRLSVL.

This clonotype occurred many times. The chain uses TRBV14 and TRBJ2-2; no definite D call. V lost 0 bases and J 4 bases, leaving 9 bases between the germline ends. This CDR3 spans 15 amino acids. Per the germline V gene, CDR1 is SGHDN and CDR2 is FVKESK. The CDR3 loop is CASSQEGLRTGELFF. The CDR3 nucleotides are TGTGCCAGCAGCCAAGAGGGTCTGCGCACCGGGGAGCTGTTTTTT.

This clonotype was detected ten times or more. The chain couples TRBV18 to TRBJ2-1, with TRBD2 matching over 9 bases. The CDR3 covers 16 residues. CDR1 is KGHSH and CDR2 is LQKENI in the germline V gene. V shed 6 bases and J 7 bases; nucleotides not matched to a gene: 13. In DNA, the CDR3 is TGTGCCAGCTCCCCCGACTGGGCGGGGGGGCTAAATGAGCAGTTCTTC. Translated, it gives CASSPDWAGGLNEQFF.

This clonotype has a count of ten or more. The rearrangement links TRBV12-3 or TRBV12-4 to TRBJ2-6; no clear D. The CDR3 is 15 amino acids. V lost 5 bases and J 1 base, leaving 9 bases between the germline ends. As DNA, the CDR3 is TGTGCCAGCAGTCCTACACCGTCTGGGGCCAACGTCCTGACTTTC. This gives the protein CASSPTPSGANVLTF.

V is TRBV6-2 or TRBV6-3 and J is TRBJ1-2, with D maybe TRBD1 (5 bases). CDR3 size: 14 residues. Germline V gene sequence: CDR1 MNHEY, CDR2 SVGEGT. Trimming left V 7 bases short and J 2 bases short, with 14 bases between. CDR3 in amino acids: CASNNAGSNYGYTF. The CDR3 region has the DNA TGTGCCAGCAACAATGCAGGGAGCAACTATGGCTACACCTTC.

The chain has TRBV29-1 and TRBJ1-5, with 11 bases lining up with TRBD1. Germline CDR1 reads SQVTM; CDR2 reads ANQGSEA. This CDR3 contains 12 residues. Trimming removed 6 bases from V and 8 bases from J; junction bases left unmatched: 3. The DNA of the CDR3 is TGCAGCGTGGGGACAGGGGGGGAGCCCCAGCATTTT. Protein sequence: CSVGTGGEPQHF.